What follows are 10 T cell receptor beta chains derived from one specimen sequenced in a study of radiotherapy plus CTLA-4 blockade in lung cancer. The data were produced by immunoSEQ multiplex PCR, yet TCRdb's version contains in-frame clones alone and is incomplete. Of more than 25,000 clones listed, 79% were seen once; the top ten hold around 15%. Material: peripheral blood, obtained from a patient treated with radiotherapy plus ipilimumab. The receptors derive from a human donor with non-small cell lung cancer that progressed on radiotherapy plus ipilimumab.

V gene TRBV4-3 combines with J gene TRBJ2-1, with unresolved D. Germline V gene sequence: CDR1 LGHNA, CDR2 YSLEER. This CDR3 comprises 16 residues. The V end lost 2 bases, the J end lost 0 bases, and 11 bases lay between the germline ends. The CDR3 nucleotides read TGCGCCAGCAGCCAATCTGCCCGTAGCTCCTACAATGAGCAGTTCTTC. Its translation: CASSQSARSSYNEQFF.

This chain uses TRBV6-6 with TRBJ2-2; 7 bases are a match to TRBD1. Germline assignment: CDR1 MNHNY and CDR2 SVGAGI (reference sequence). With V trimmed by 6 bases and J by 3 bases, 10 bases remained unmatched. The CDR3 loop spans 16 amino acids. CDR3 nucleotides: TGTGCCAGCAGCCCTCGGGACAGCAAGTACACCGGGGAGCTGTTTTTT. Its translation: CASSPRDSKYTGELFF.

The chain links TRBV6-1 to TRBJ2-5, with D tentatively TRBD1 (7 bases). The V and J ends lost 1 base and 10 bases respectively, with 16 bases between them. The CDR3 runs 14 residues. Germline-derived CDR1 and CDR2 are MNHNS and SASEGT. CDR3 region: CASSEGQGGLGQYF. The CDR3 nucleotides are TGTGCCAGCAGTGAAGGGCAGGGGGGTCTGGGCCAGTACTTC.

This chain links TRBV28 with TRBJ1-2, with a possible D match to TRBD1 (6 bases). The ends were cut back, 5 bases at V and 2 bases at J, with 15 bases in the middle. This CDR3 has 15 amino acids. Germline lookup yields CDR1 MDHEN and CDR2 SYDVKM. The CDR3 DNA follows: TGTGCCAGCAGTATCGGACAGCCGACCAACTATGGCTACACCTTC. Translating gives CASSIGQPTNYGYTF.

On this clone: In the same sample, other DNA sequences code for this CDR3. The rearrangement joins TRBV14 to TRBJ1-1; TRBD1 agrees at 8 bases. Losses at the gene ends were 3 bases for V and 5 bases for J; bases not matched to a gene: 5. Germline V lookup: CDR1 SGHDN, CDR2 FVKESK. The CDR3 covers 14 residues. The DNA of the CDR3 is TGTGCCAGCAGCCAGGACAGGGAGGGGACTGAAGCTTTCTTT. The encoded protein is CASSQDREGTEAFF.

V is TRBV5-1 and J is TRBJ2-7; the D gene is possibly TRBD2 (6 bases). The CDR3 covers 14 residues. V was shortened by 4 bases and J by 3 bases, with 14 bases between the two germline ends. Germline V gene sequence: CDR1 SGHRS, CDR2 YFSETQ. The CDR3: CASSLAGPSYEQYF. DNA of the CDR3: TGCGCCAGCAGCCTCGCGGGACCCAGCTACGAGCAGTACTTC.

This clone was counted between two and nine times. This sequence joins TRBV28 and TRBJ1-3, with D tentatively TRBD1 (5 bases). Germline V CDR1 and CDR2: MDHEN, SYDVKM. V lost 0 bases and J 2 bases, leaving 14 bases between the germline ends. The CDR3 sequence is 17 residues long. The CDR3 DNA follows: TGTGCCAGCAGTTTATGGGGGACCCCGGCGGCTGGAAACACCATATATTTT. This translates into CASSLWGTPAAGNTIYF.

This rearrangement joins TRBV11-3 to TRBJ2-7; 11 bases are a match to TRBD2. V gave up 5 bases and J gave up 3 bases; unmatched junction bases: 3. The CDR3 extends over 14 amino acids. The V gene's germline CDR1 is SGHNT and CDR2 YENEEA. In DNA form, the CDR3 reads TGTGCCAGCAGCCTTACTAGCGGGAGCTACGAGCAGTACTTC. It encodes CASSLTSGSYEQYF.

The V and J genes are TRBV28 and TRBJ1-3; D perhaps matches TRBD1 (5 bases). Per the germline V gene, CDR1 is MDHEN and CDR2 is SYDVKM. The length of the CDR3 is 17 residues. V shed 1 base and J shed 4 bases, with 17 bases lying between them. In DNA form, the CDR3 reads TGTGCCAGCAGTTTATCCGAAGGGACGGGGGGAGGAAACACCATATATTTT. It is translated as CASSLSEGTGGGNTIYF.

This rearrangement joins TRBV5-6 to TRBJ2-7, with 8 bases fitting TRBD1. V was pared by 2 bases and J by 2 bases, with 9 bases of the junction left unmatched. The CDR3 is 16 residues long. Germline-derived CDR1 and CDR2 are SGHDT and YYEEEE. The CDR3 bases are TGTGCCAGCAGCTTCGGACAGGGTTTGAGGGCCTACGAGCAGTACTTC. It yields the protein CASSFGQGLRAYEQYF.